This TCR beta chain stems from a study of monozygotic twins with inflammatory bowel disease. Study-wide results and limits: The analysis yielded no support for one strong signal or clonotype associated with IBD.

TCRdb reprocessed the 5' RACE reads, keeping one entry per CDR3 protein, no DNA. Reported are more than 300,000 distinct CDR3 sequences; the ten largest clones contain just over 2.5%. The CDR3 loop spans 12 amino acids. Per the germline V gene, CDR1 is MNHEY and CDR2 is SVGEGT. Concerning this clonotype itself: Its specificity is not known.

Donors each gave around 2.3 ml of blood. This TCR was sampled from a human donor with ulcerative colitis or Crohn's disease, or a healthy co-twin of an affected twin (not recorded which). The chain carries TRBV6-2 or TRBV6-3 and TRBJ2-5. The material sequenced was blood. The CDR3 spells CASSYGAETQYF.